This T cell receptor (beta chain) emerged from a study of regulatory T cells in long-lasting Graves disease (dated by TCRdb to about 2021). Context from the whole study: Antithyroid drugs had been taken for less than 3 months by newly diagnosed Graves' disease patients. Peripheral blood TCR sequencing and RNA sequencing compared persistent Graves' disease patients with newly diagnosed Graves' disease patients. The study was conducted in China and was registered as a clinical trial. TCR sequencing covered some 13 persistent and roughly 20 newly diagnosed Graves' disease patients, around 33 samples in total.

Receptors were amplified or captured by multiplex PCR. The run used an Illumina HiSeq 4000. iRepertoire HTBI primers and Arm-PCR amplification of CDR3 regions were used to construct TCR beta libraries. Gel purification was performed on PCR products prior to sequencing. From the authors' description of their analysis: A total of around 66 TRBV and 14 TRBJ segments were identified across samples and were used for gene usage analysis of CDR3 amino acid clonotypes. Filtered high-quality paired reads were merged into contigs using COPE and FqMerger. BLAST was used to align contigs to IMGT TRBV, TRBD and TRBJ reference genes, and CDR3 was defined according to IMGT. Highly expanded clones were defined as clonotypes with a frequency above 0.1%. Shannon entropy served as the measure of repertoire diversity, while the Gini coefficient captured V-J evenness. A clonotype was considered public if more than one individual shared it. TCRdb applied fastp at Q25 and MiXCR to the public reads, then kept only in-frame beta chains. Each record represents a unique CDR3 protein, reported with the most common genes and DNA among its rows. TCRdb's processing, not the authors' own work, is the source of the V and J calls. This sample comprises about 440,000 distinct CDR3 sequences, 15% of them detected only once. The top ten clones comprise around 15% of the sample.

V was cut back by 5 bases and J by 1 base, leaving a gap of 18 bases between them. CDR1 MNHEY and CDR2 SMNVEV are derived from the germline V gene (reference sequence). The CDR3, from cysteine to phenylalanine, totals 16 residues. The sequence is cut down to CDR3 DNA, 48 bases in frame from base 1. This clonotype has a handful of counts. The clone's antigen remains unknown. No clone much larger than this one lies a single base away; base qualities are absent. The full study reports these points: Persistent disease showed preferential use of TRBV28, TRBJ1-2 and TRBJ2-5, whereas newly diagnosed disease favored TRBV20-1 and TRBJ2-1. Because the primary lesion, thyroid tissue, could not be accessed, the study looked at peripheral blood alone. Only the TCR beta chain was sequenced and analyzed. The authors acknowledged the small sample size as a limitation that may reduce accuracy. Compared with newly diagnosed patients, patients with persistent Graves' disease had lower TCR Shannon entropy and fewer highly expanded clones, which suggests clonal expansion. A larger number of public clonotypes was shared among persistent patients (approximately 2,500) than among newly diagnosed patients (approximately 1,000).

The sample's time point, from its label and the paper: newly diagnosed GD, antithyroid drugs for less than 3 months. RNA was extracted from PBMCs in TRIzol for both TCR sequencing and RNA sequencing. Graves' disease was diagnosed according to American Thyroid Association guidelines. Patients were recruited from an endocrinology department in Xi'an, China. Each patient gave 7.5 to 10 milliliters of peripheral blood, collected in an EDTA anticoagulant tube. Ficoll Paque Plus density gradient separation was used to isolate PBMCs, and no additional T cell sorting was done. An Agilent 2100 Bioanalyzer and agarose gel were used to assess RNA quality, and a NanoDrop 2000 was used to measure RNA concentration. The same data also went into a second study, on T cells in Graves' hyperthyroidism and ophthalmopathy. In that second paper, the authors write: Graves' hyperthyroidism was defined as stable when no progression to ophthalmopathy occurred over 18 months of follow-up. Hyperthyroidism patients were aged 18 to 65 years and newly diagnosed, with disease duration of less than 2 months. The study excluded patients with uncontrolled infections, other autoimmune diseases, pregnancy or lactation. Diagnoses were based on clinical symptoms, serum thyroxine and TRAb, thyroid ultrasound and orbital computed tomography. The first round of RT-PCR for the TCR CDR3 was performed with the HTBI primer set and the Qiagen OneStep RT-PCR kit. Most expanded thyroid clonotypes (frequency above 0.001) were also found in blood, which suggests that blood repertoires may mirror thyroid immune responses. In cross-validation, a model built on a 13 V-J signature told ophthalmopathy apart from stable hyperthyroidism with about 90% sensitivity and roughly 81% specificity, and in testing the same model reached 80%/75%. In validation, the model predicted progression to ophthalmopathy with just under 71% sensitivity and roughly 72% specificity, a median of about 6.7 months before onset. To identify distinguishing TCR V-J signatures, a discovery cohort of roughly 100 patients was used, comprising roughly 45 with Graves' ophthalmopathy and some 60 with stable Graves' hyperthyroidism. Whether ophthalmopathy could be predicted prospectively was tested in an independent validation cohort made up of 18 to 20 hyperthyroidism patients plus 17 patients who later progressed to ophthalmopathy. The 75 to 100 discovery patients were randomly split 7:3 into training and test sets. In addition, the study compared T-cell repertoires in thyroid tissue and in blood from about six Graves' hyperthyroidism patients. Following sampling, methimazole starting at 30 mg daily was given to hyperthyroidism patients, and high-dose intravenous methylprednisolone was given to ophthalmopathy patients. A second multiplex PCR round built the libraries, followed by size selection and purification. Paired-end sequencing of the libraries was performed with 100 bp reads on an Illumina HiSeq2000. Raw data were processed with SOAPnuke, discarding reads with adapters, uncalled bases, mean Phred below 15, or no exact constant-primer or identifier match. COPE v1.2.5 was used to merge high-quality paired reads, and clonotypes were defined as unique nucleotide sequences. MiTCR v1.1 was used to align clonotypes to the IMGT TRBV, TRBD and TRBJ reference segments. The analysis included only V-J combinations with a frequency above 0.0001, which together covered more than 99% of the repertoires. The TCS score was defined as F50 (clonal expansion) divided by E x V (chaos), with BLOSUM62-based TCRdist calculated between CDR3 peptides within each V-J. Welch's t-statistics and random forest reduced roughly 500 V-J features to 13, which were used in a naive Bayes classifier (R e1071). Sample size was not statistically predetermined, and blinding of investigators to group allocation was not performed. The paper describes TCR Vbeta CDR3 sequencing of 135 peripheral blood samples, made up of 43 ophthalmopathy patients, around 78 hyperthyroidism patients and 17 progressor patients.

This receptor was identified in a woman younger than 45 with Graves disease. Donor details come from another sample of the same person, matched by shared clones. The specimen was peripheral blood mononuclear cells (PBMCs), collected at new diagnosis, from a patient treated with antithyroid drugs. The V and J segments used are TRBV27 and TRBJ2-7, with the D gene not clear enough to name. CDR3 loop: CASSVLNAGVSYEQYF. The DNA sequence is as follows: TGTGCCAGCAGTGTCCTGAACGCAGGCGTGTCCTACGAGCAGTACTTC.